This entry lists 29 T cell receptor beta chains sequenced from one sample in a study of shared clonotypes between healthy human individuals. Produced via immunoSEQ multiplex PCR; TCRdb's table is partial and in-frame only. The sample consists of more than 2,000,000 clones, 90% to 95% of them appearing once. What was sequenced was naive CD4+ T cells from PBMCs. Subset defined: CD45RA+ positively selected. These receptor sequences come from a man between 18 and 29 years old in good health. Some clones in this sample may be carry-over from other donors' samples.

This rearrangement joins TRBV15 to TRBJ1-2; D is unclear. Deletions cut 1 base from V and 5 bases from J, with 8 bases between. The CDR3 spans 13 residues. In germline, CDR1 is LNHNV, CDR2 YYDKDF (reference sequence). CDR3 sequence: CATSRGGLYGYTF. CDR3 DNA sequence: TGTGCCACCAGCAGAGGAGGGCTATATGGCTACACCTTC.

The rearrangement links TRBV5-1 to TRBJ1-4; D is ambiguous. The ends were cut back, 2 bases at V and 2 bases at J, with 10 bases in the middle. The CDR3 consists of 15 residues. CDR1 and CDR2 (germline): SGHRS, YFSETQ. The CDR3: CASSLKGFTNEKLFF. The CDR3 nucleotides are TGCGCCAGCAGCTTAAAGGGATTCACTAATGAAAAACTGTTTTTT.

V usage is TRBV5-1 and J usage is TRBJ2-7; 7 nucleotides match TRBD1. Germline values: CDR1 SGHRS, CDR2 YFSETQ. The CDR3 has 14 residues. The trim removed 5 bases at V and 4 bases at J, leaving 9 bases unmatched. Written as DNA, the CDR3 is TGCGCCAGCAGTCCGACAGGGTCACTTTACGAGCAGTACTTC. Translated, it gives CASSPTGSLYEQYF.

The chain is built from TRBV2 and TRBJ2-1; D is undetermined. The CDR3 extends over 14 amino acids. Trimming shortened V by 5 bases and J by 2 bases, and 10 bases separated the two germline ends. CDR1 and CDR2 from the germline V gene are SNHLY and FYNNEI. Here the CDR3 DNA reads TGTGCCAGCAGTCCGGGCCGTCCCTACAATGAGCAGTTCTTC. Its protein product is CASSPGRPYNEQFF.

This chain joins TRBV11-3 and TRBJ2-7, with a possible D match to TRBD2 (6 bases). The V gene's germline CDR1 is SGHNT and CDR2 YENEEA. The CDR3 loop spans 14 amino acids. Trimming pared 2 bases from V and 2 bases from J, leaving 10 bases between. The CDR3 nucleotides read TGTGCCAGCAGCTTACGATCGGGGGCCTACGAGCAGTACTTC. It is translated as CASSLRSGAYEQYF.

The rearrangement joins TRBV10-1 to TRBJ1-5; D not resolved. The V gene's germline CDR1 is WNHNN and CDR2 SYGVQD (reference sequence). Trimming took off 7 bases at V and 4 bases at J, with 23 bases between the two ends. This CDR3 has 17 residues. CDR3 sequence reads: CASTIGNSGVPNQPQHF. CDR3 nucleotide sequence: TGCGCCAGCACCATAGGCAATTCCGGGGTCCCTAATCAGCCCCAGCATTTT.

This clone was seen more than once but under ten times. The V gene is TRBV19, the J gene TRBJ1-2; D call uncertain. Trimming removed 8 bases from V and 3 bases from J, with 13 bases in between. This CDR3 is 13 amino acids long. Germline-derived CDR1 and CDR2 are LNHDA and SQIVND (reference sequence). CDR3 region: CASHVTGDYGYTF. The CDR3 DNA reads as TGTGCCAGTCACGTGACGGGAGACTATGGCTACACCTTC.

The J gene is TRBJ1-5, the V gene TRBV15, with D unclear. The germline gives CDR1 LNHNV, CDR2 YYDKDF (reference sequence). The CDR3 runs 11 residues. V lost 0 bases, J lost 11 bases, and 5 bases lay in between. The DNA for the CDR3 is TGTGCCACCAGCAGAGAAGGGACCCAGCATTTT. Translating gives CATSREGTQHF.

The table lists this clone with a count of one. CDR3 sequence reads: CASSLAGRERENEQFF. The CDR3 region has the DNA TGTGCCAGCAGCTTGGCCGGGCGGGAGAGGGAGAATGAGCAGTTCTTC. The chain carries TRBV5-4 and TRBJ2-1; 7 positions agree with TRBD2. Trimming at V came to 0 bases and at J to 7 bases, leaving 10 bases not matched to a gene. CDR3 length: 16 amino acids. The germline V gene encodes CDR1 SGHNT and CDR2 YYREEE (reference sequence).

This chain joins TRBV6-5 and TRBJ1-1, with D possibly TRBD1 on 5 matching bases. Germline V gene data show CDR1 as MNHEY and CDR2 as SVGAGI. V was trimmed by 6 bases and J by 1 base, leaving 9 bases between them. The CDR3 runs to 13 residues. CDR3 bases: TGTGCCAGCAGCCCCGGGGCGAACACTGAAGCTTTCTTT. It translates to CASSPGANTEAFF.

The V gene is TRBV27, the J gene TRBJ1-2; D not certain. The germline CDR1 and CDR2 sequences are MNHEY and SMNVEV (reference sequence). Trimming pared 3 bases from V and 3 bases from J, leaving 11 bases between. The CDR3 sequence is 14 residues long. The CDR3 nucleotides are TGTGCCAGCAGTTTTCGAGAGGGTTACTATGGCTACACCTTC. As protein: CASSFREGYYGYTF.

This clone has only one observation. The chain couples TRBV19 to TRBJ1-4; the D gene is possibly TRBD1 (5 bases). From germline, CDR1 is LNHDA and CDR2 SQIVND (reference sequence). Between the trimmed V and J ends, which lost 5 bases and 13 bases, there was a span of 23 bases. This CDR3 spans 15 amino acids. The CDR3 reads CASSSRDGGLGRLFF. In nucleotides, the CDR3 is TGTGCCAGTAGTTCCCGGGACGGCGGTTTGGGGAGACTGTTTTTT.

The chain uses TRBV28 and TRBJ1-2; perhaps TRBD1 as D (5 bases). The V end was cut by 2 bases, the J end by 5 bases, with 9 bases between. The CDR3 contains 13 residues. Germline CDR1 MDHEN, CDR2 SYDVKM. The CDR3 sequence: CASSLVWGYGYTF. CDR3 bases: TGTGCCAGCAGTTTAGTATGGGGGTATGGCTACACCTTC.

The rearrangement links TRBV7-8 to TRBJ2-6; possibly TRBD1 or TRBD2 for D (5 bases each). The germline V gene encodes CDR1 SGHVS and CDR2 FQNEAQ. This CDR3 spans 16 amino acids. The ends were cut back, 3 bases at V and 0 bases at J, with 9 bases in the middle. The CDR3 is CASSLSGGSGANVLTF. Here the CDR3 DNA reads TGTGCCAGCAGCTTGAGTGGGGGCTCTGGGGCCAACGTCCTGACTTTC. The whole variable domain, filled in from reference TRBV7-8 and TRBJ2-6, reads GAGVSQSPRYKVAKRGQDVALRCDPISGHVSLFWYQQALGQGPEFLTYFQNEAQLDKSGLPSDRFFAERPEGSVSTLKIQRTQQEDSAVYLCASSLSGGSGANVLTFGAGSRLTVL.

This clone was picked up one time. Other nucleotide sequences in the sample specify the same CDR3. J is TRBJ2-7 and V is TRBV28, with a tentative D call TRBD1 (5 bases). CDR1 MDHEN and CDR2 SYDVKM come from the germline V gene. Trimming shortened V by 2 bases and J by 3 bases, and 8 bases separated the two germline ends. The CDR3 totals 13 residues. As DNA, the CDR3 is TGTGCCAGCAGTTTAGCAGGGAACTACGAGCAGTACTTC. As protein: CASSLAGNYEQYF. The full variable domain, completed using reference TRBV28 and TRBJ2-7, is DVKVTQSSRYLVKRTGEKVFLECVQDMDHENMFWYRQDPGLGLRLIYFSYDVKMKEKGDIPEGYSVSREKKERFSLILESASTNQTSMYLCASSLAGNYEQYFGPGTRLTVT.

The gene calls are TRBV6-6 and TRBJ2-7; 7 bases line up with TRBD1. Losses at the gene ends were 2 bases for V and 2 bases for J; bases not matched to a gene: 3. The CDR3 covers 14 residues. Germline V gene data show CDR1 as MNHNY and CDR2 as SVGAGI (reference sequence). In DNA, the CDR3 is TGTGCCAGCAGTTACGCGACAGGGACCTACGAGCAGTACTTC. Translated, it gives CASSYATGTYEQYF.

This clone appeared a single time. The chain is built from TRBV18 and TRBJ1-4; tentatively, D is TRBD1 (5 bases). V was pared by 3 bases and J by 7 bases, with 18 bases between. The CDR3 spans 16 residues. Per the germline V gene, CDR1 is KGHSH and CDR2 is LQKENI. DNA for the CDR3: TGTGCCAGCTCACCCGGGGCCGGGGCAGTGGGTGAAAAACTGTTTTTT. It yields the protein CASSPGAGAVGEKLFF.

The chain combines TRBV2 with TRBJ1-5; 7 bases align to TRBD1. This CDR3 is built from 14 residues. V shed 4 bases, J shed 7 bases, and the junction held 7 bases outside the gene matches. The V gene's germline CDR1 is SNHLY and CDR2 FYNNEI. CDR3 sequence (DNA): TGTGCCAGCAGTGGAATAGGGGGCGTACAGCCCCAGCATTTT. Protein product: CASSGIGGVQPQHF.

Comment on this clone: This specimen includes other DNA sequences encoding the same CDR3. The chain has TRBV5-1 and TRBJ2-2, with D uncertain. CDR3 length: 14 residues. Germline CDR1 is SGHRS and CDR2 is YFSETQ. Trimming pared 0 bases from V and 3 bases from J, leaving 6 bases between. The CDR3, as DNA: TGCGCCAGCAGCTTGGGTACAGACACCGGGGAGCTGTTTTTT. Its protein is CASSLGTDTGELFF.

The rearrangement links TRBV7-2 to TRBJ2-1, with 10 nucleotides matching TRBD2. With 5 bases clipped from V and 3 bases from J, the junction kept 4 bases outside the gene matches. This CDR3 comprises 15 residues. The V gene's germline CDR1 is SGHTA and CDR2 FQGNSA. The CDR3 loop is CASSPTSGIYNEQFF. The CDR3 bases are TGTGCCAGCAGCCCTACTAGCGGGATCTACAATGAGCAGTTCTTC.

The chain joins TRBV25-1 to TRBJ2-2; 9 bases match TRBD1. The V segment lost 3 bases and the J segment 5 bases; nucleotides outside the gene matches: 7. This CDR3 comprises 16 residues. CDR1 MGHDK and CDR2 SYGVNS come from the germline V gene. This CDR3 is CASSDLQGARTGELFF. The CDR3 bases are TGTGCCAGCAGTGACCTACAGGGGGCTCGGACCGGGGAGCTGTTTTTT.

The chain has TRBV6-1 and TRBJ2-7, with D possibly TRBD1 on 5 matching bases. V was shortened by 4 bases and J by 3 bases, with 16 bases between the two germline ends. Germline CDR1 and CDR2: MNHNS and SASEGT. This CDR3 spans 15 amino acids. The CDR3 protein is CASSVILQGFYEQYF. For the CDR3, the DNA is TGTGCCAGCAGTGTTATTCTTCAGGGCTTCTACGAGCAGTACTTC.

The chain couples TRBV28 to TRBJ2-5; TRBD2 matches 8 bases. The CDR3 is 15 residues long. Germline CDR1 and CDR2: MDHEN and SYDVKM. V dropped 5 bases and J dropped 7; count of bases not matched to a gene: 12. CDR3 protein: CASSREGWVGGTQYF. Written as DNA, the CDR3 is TGTGCCAGCAGTCGGGAGGGTTGGGTCGGCGGGACCCAGTACTTC.

Turning to this clone: The sample contains more than one DNA sequence encoding this CDR3. The rearrangement uses TRBV5-1 and TRBJ2-3, with TRBD2 matching 9 bases. The germline V gene has CDR1 SGHRS and CDR2 YFSETQ. Trimming took 0 bases from V and 3 from J; bases not matched to a gene: 2. The CDR3 loop spans 15 amino acids. The CDR3: CASSLALAGTDTQYF. CDR3 nucleotides: TGCGCCAGCAGCTTGGCCCTAGCGGGGACAGATACGCAGTATTTT. Full variable domain (missing parts from reference TRBV5-1 and TRBJ2-3): KAGVTQTPRYLIKTRGQQVTLSCSPISGHRSVSWYQQTPGQGLQFLFEYFSETQRNKGNFPGRFSGRQFSNSRSEMNVSTLELGDSALYLCASSLALAGTDTQYFGPGTRLTVL.

The chain uses TRBV6-5 and TRBJ1-2, with TRBD1 identical over 7 bases. J lost 4 bases, V lost 4 bases, and 6 bases had no gene match. The germline V gene has CDR1 MNHEY and CDR2 SVGAGI. CDR3 size: 14 residues. The CDR3 here is CASSSTGTAYGYTF. CDR3 bases: TGTGCCAGCAGTTCGACCGGGACAGCCTATGGCTACACCTTC.

The rearrangement links TRBV5-4 to TRBJ2-7; either TRBD1 or TRBD2 may fit D (5 bases each). CDR3 size: 15 residues. Trimming took 1 base from V and 2 from J, leaving 13 bases between them. Germline V lookup: CDR1 SGHNT, CDR2 YYREEE (reference sequence). Written as DNA, the CDR3 is TGTGCCAGCAGCTTGTGGGACCGCAAAACCTACGAGCAGTACTTC. Protein sequence: CASSLWDRKTYEQYF.

Details on this clone: Other nucleotide sequences in the sample specify the same CDR3. The genes are TRBV7-2 and TRBJ1-2; D remains unclear. Germline loops: CDR1 SGHTA, CDR2 FQGNSA. The CDR3 is made up of 14 amino acids. Trimming pared 1 base from V and 1 base from J, leaving 7 bases between. The CDR3 DNA is TGTGCCAGCAGCTTAGAGGCGGGTAACTATGGCTACACCTTC. This sequence encodes CASSLEAGNYGYTF. Full variable domain (remainder filled in from reference TRBV7-2 and TRBJ1-2): GAGVSQSPSNKVTEKGKDVELRCDPISGHTALYWYRQSLGQGLEFLIYFQGNSAPDKSGLPSDRFSAERTGGSVSTLTIQRTQQEDSAVYLCASSLEAGNYGYTFGSGTRLTVV.

The chain links TRBV6-6 to TRBJ2-2; D gene unclear. The germline V gene has CDR1 MNHNY and CDR2 SVGAGI (reference sequence). The CDR3 extends over 16 amino acids. V lost 2 bases to trimming and J lost 3 bases, with 13 bases between them. The CDR3: CASSYTSRSDTGELFF. DNA for the CDR3: TGTGCCAGCAGTTACACAAGTAGATCGGACACCGGGGAGCTGTTTTTT.

This clone was counted once. The rearrangement links TRBV5-5 to TRBJ2-7; 10 positions agree with TRBD1. Per germline, CDR1 SGHKS and CDR2 YYEKEE (reference sequence). V dropped 4 bases and J dropped 3; count of bases not matched to a gene: 4. This CDR3 region has 14 residues. CDR3 DNA: TGTGCCAGCAGCCGGGGACAGGGGTACTACGAGCAGTACTTC. The encoded protein is CASSRGQGYYEQYF.